This TCR beta chain was recovered during a study of identical twins. Study-wide points: The study found weaker excess twin sharing in beta out-of-frame sequences.

TCRdb called the 5' RACE reads again in MiXCR, with one record for every CDR3 protein. The table shows some 690,000 distinct CDR3 sequences, with less than 25% occurring only once. This clonotype was found a few times. The antigen is unknown. With 4 bases removed from V and 11 bases from J, the gap between germline ends came to 12 bases. The CDR3 extends over 12 amino acids. CDR1 and CDR2 (germline): DFQATT, SNEGSKA (reference sequence). These same data were also listed under a study on T cells expressing NK-cell markers. That study adds: Sorted CD3+CD56-NKG2C+, CD3+CD56+NKG2C+ and CD3+CD56+NKG2C- T cells supplied the TCR beta repertoires. There were a handful of donors in whom these clonotypes also led the CD3+CD56-NKG2C+ fraction.

The receptor comes from a woman aged 18-30 years in good health. The V gene is TRBV20-1, the J gene TRBJ1-6; D gene uncertain. The sequenced sample was PBMCs. The CDR3 DNA follows: TGCAGTGCTAAAAACGGCCATCCACCCCTCCACTTT. It yields the protein CSAKNGHPPLHF.